This entry concerns a single T cell receptor beta chain. The data originate from a study of Ad26.COV2.S vaccination and SARS-CoV-2 variants. Trimming at V came to 4 bases and at J to 2 bases, leaving 8 bases not matched to a gene. The CDR3 is 15 amino acids. Germline V CDR1 and CDR2: SGDLS, YYNGEE. The repertoire was sequenced with immunoSEQ multiplex PCR; TCRdb's copy has only in-frame clones and lacks some. The repertoire holds 350,000 to 500,000 clones, with 85% to 90% as singletons. As to treatment: some 20 received Ad26.COV2.S at low or high dose, single or two shots; several received placebo; per-sample allocation not given. Sampling occurred on day 63 after the first vaccine or placebo injection. In Boston, the donor was an adult between 18-55 years of age.

The chain recombines TRBV9 with TRBJ1-2; 7 bases align to TRBD1. The sequenced sample was peripheral blood, obtained in a trial of Ad26.COV2.S vaccine versus placebo. The TCR originated in a person aged 18-65 years who received the Ad26.COV2.S COVID-19 vaccine or a placebo. CDR3 nucleotide sequence: TGTGCCAGCAGCTCCCGGACAGGTCAGAACTATGGCTACACCTTC. Translation: CASSSRTGQNYGYTF.